This T cell receptor (beta chain) was identified during a study of vaccination effects on CD4 cells after COVID-19. CDR1 DFQATT and CDR2 SNEGSKA come from the germline V gene (reference sequence). V dropped 4 bases and J dropped 9 bases, with 12 bases sitting between them. This CDR3 comprises 11 residues. Using immunoSEQ multiplex PCR, the repertoire was profiled, and TCRdb retains in-frame clones only, with some absent. The sample shows around 25,000 clones, roughly 73% of them seen only once. As to this clone: Its antigen remains unidentified.

Ahead of sequencing, the ViraFEST assay grew antigen-specific CD4+ T cells using viral peptide pools. Isolation of CD4+ T cells took place after approximately 10 days of culture. The healthy vaccine recipients, who had no prior SARS-CoV-2 infection, showed negative nucleocapsid antibodies. Cultures got half-medium changes with IL-2 on days 3 and 7. Findings of the study overall: Few convalescent patients, and no early post-infection timepoints, were available to the study. Cross-reaction with common cold coronaviruses was seen in only 1 of 255 vaccine-induced clones from healthy vaccinees. Marked clonal contraction was seen in infection- and vaccine-induced clones late after vaccination.

The sequences come from CD4+ T cells from PBMCs cultured with SARS-CoV-2 spike peptides, collected before COVID-19 vaccination. This sequence joins TRBV20-1 and TRBJ1-1, with D unclear. The TCR was taken from a human donor who received a COVID-19 vaccine. The CDR3 nucleotides are TGCAGTGCTATTAAGGGCGTCCAAGCTTTCTTT. It specifies CSAIKGVQAFF.